This T cell receptor (beta chain) was sequenced during a study of cytomegalovirus exposure and HLA in healthy donors. Trimming shortened V by 4 bases and J by 3 bases, and 18 bases separated the two germline ends. Germline lookup yields CDR1 MNHNS and CDR2 SASEGT. The CDR3 sequence is 16 residues long. Study-wide findings and caveats: The classifier reportedly diagnosed cytomegalovirus status with high specificity and sensitivity.

This clone was detected once. Its specificity is not known. The PCR contained 60 Vbeta and 13 Jbeta primers. Profiled with immunoSEQ multiplex PCR; TCRdb holds only in-frame clones, not every one. The table includes about 140,000 clones, 75% to 90% detected once. This rearrangement joins TRBV6-1 to TRBJ1-2; perhaps TRBD1 as D (6 bases). Sample: PBMCs. The sequence came from a female donor in good health and CMV-seronegative. The DNA of the CDR3 is TGTGCCAGCAGTGCCTCGGCACAGGGTCCTCACTATGGCTACACCTTC. Its protein product is CASSASAQGPHYGYTF.